This TCR beta chain is drawn from a study of tissue T cells after allogeneic stem cell transplantation. Clones were read by immunoSEQ multiplex PCR, and TCRdb kept only the in-frame ones, dropping some. The sample lists 6,000 or so clones, approximately 45% seen once, with 6.5% to 9% in the top ten. Losses at the gene ends were 5 bases for V and 0 bases for J; bases not matched to a gene: 6. The CDR3 is 15 residues long. The germline V gene encodes CDR1 SNHLY and CDR2 FYNGKV (reference sequence). A remark on this clone: Its antigen is still unknown. Gene names refer to mouse genes. The missing CDR3 end, 1 residue past where the read stops, is filled in from the germline J gene.

General observations from the study: Shared clones across patients were few; motif clustering revealed tissue-specific shared signatures.

Time point indicated: mouse harvest day 7 after allogeneic transplant. Tail vein injection delivered 10^7 T-cell-depleted bone marrow cells and 10^6 splenic CD5+ T cells. B6 (H2b) cells into BALB/c (H2d) mice; tissues taken at day 7 or 14. The sequencing sample was made of gut tissue. This chain joins TRBV3 and TRBJ2-7; TRBD1 aligns across 8 bases. The sequence derives from a female BALB/c mouse given C57BL/6 T cells with graft-versus-host disease after an allogeneic hematopoietic cell transplant. The DNA read from the CDR3 is TGTGCCAGCAGCCAAGACAGGGGAAGCTCCTATGAACAGTAC. Its protein product is CASSQDRGSSYEQY. The entire CDR3 reads CASSQDRGSSYEQYF. The whole variable domain, filled in from reference TRBV3 and TRBJ2-7, reads GPKVLQIPSHQIIDMGQMVTLNCDPVSNHLYFYWYKQILGQQMEFLVNFYNGKVMEKSKLFKDQFSVERPDGSYFTLKIQPTALEDSAVYFCASSQDRGSSYEQYFGPGTRLTVL.